Shown below are 24 T cell receptor beta chains from a single sample sequenced in a study of blood T cell repertoires in COVID-19 (dated by TCRdb to about 2020). Library construction relied on the immunoSEQ multiplex PCR assay. TCRdb carries this immuneACCESS record with in-frame sequences only. Its versions omit some clonotypes, under half of them owing to an unresolved V gene in the studies checked, with the rest unexplained. For this sample there are 180,000 or so clones; more than 65% appear just once. 8% to 13% of the sample lies in the top ten. The sequencing input was PBMCs or T cells enriched from blood (not recorded which). These TCRs come from a man in his forties or fifties who had recovered from COVID-19.

The chain joins TRBV30 to TRBJ1-3; 8 nucleotides agree with TRBD1. The CDR3 has 15 amino acids. In germline, CDR1 is GTSNPN, CDR2 SVGIG (reference sequence). Trimming cost V 2 bases and J 3 bases; bases outside gene matches: 6. CDR3 sequence (DNA): TGTGCCTGGAGTATGACAGGGGCAGGTGGAAACACCATATATTTT. It specifies CAWSMTGAGGNTIYF.

The CDR3 DNA is TGTGCCAGCAGAGTAGCGGGGATTGACACTGAAGCTTTCTTT. Protein sequence: CASRVAGIDTEAFF. V gene TRBV2 combines with J gene TRBJ1-1; no reliable D call. CDR1 and CDR2 from the germline V gene are SNHLY and FYNNEI. V lost 6 bases and J lost 3, with 14 bases in between. The CDR3 length is 14 residues. Based on the CDR3 plus reference TRBV2 and TRBJ1-1, the full variable domain is EPEVTQTPSHQVTQMGQEVILRCVPISNHLYFYWYRQILGQKVEFLVSFYNNEISEKSEIFDDQFSVERPDGSNFTLKIRSTKLEDSAMYFCASRVAGIDTEAFFGQGTRLTVV.

The table lists this clone with a count of one. DNA of the CDR3: TGTGCCAGCAGTGCGAGGGGGACAACTAATGAAAAACTGTTTTTT. Amino acid sequence: CASSARGTTNEKLFF. The rearrangement links TRBV28 to TRBJ1-4, with a weak D call TRBD1 (6 bases). V was cut by 5 bases and J by 0 bases, with 10 bases left in between. This CDR3 region has 15 residues. Germline values: CDR1 MDHEN, CDR2 SYDVKM.

The V gene is TRBV7-2, the J gene TRBJ1-2, with D possibly matching TRBD1 (5 bases). The CDR3 is 15 residues long. CDR1 is SGHTA and CDR2 is FQGNSA in the germline V gene. V lost 5 bases to trimming and J lost 6 bases, with 19 bases between them. The CDR3 is CASSEWTPPRDGYTF. CDR3 nucleotides: TGTGCCAGCAGCGAGTGGACACCGCCTAGGGATGGCTACACCTTC.

Regarding this clone: Other DNA sequences in the sample encode the same CDR3. The genes are TRBV27 and TRBJ2-1; 7 bases map to TRBD2. The CDR3 is 14 residues long. Germline values: CDR1 MNHEY, CDR2 SMNVEV (reference sequence). J lost 2 bases, V lost 3 bases, and 1 base had no gene match. The DNA for the CDR3 is TGTGCCAGCAGTTTCGGGGGGACCTACAATGAGCAGTTCTTC. Translation gives CASSFGGTYNEQFF.

CDR3 in DNA: TGTGCCAGCAGCTTTTTACTAGTTAACACTGAAGCTTTCTTT. Translating it yields CASSFLLVNTEAFF. The gene calls are TRBV5-6 and TRBJ1-1; D is uncertain. V was pared by 2 bases and J by 2 bases, with 10 bases between. This CDR3 has 14 amino acids. Germline assignment: CDR1 SGHDT and CDR2 YYEEEE.

This sequence joins TRBV27 and TRBJ1-2, with TRBD1 matching over 7 bases. The V and J ends lost 2 bases and 8 bases, in that order; junction bases with no gene match: 11. CDR1 is MNHEY, CDR2 SMNVEV, per germline (reference sequence). The CDR3 runs 15 residues. CDR3 nucleotide sequence: TGTGCCAGCAGTTTACAGCAGGGGGTTACGAGGGGCTACACCTTC. Its translation is CASSLQQGVTRGYTF.

CDR3 in DNA: TGTGCCAGCAGCCGTCCCCGGGGGGGCTCCTACGAGCAGTACTTC. It yields the protein CASSRPRGGSYEQYF. V gene TRBV3-1 (or the pseudogene TRBV3-2) combines with J gene TRBJ2-7, with 8 bases identical to TRBD2. The CDR3 is 15 residues long. The germline V gene has CDR1 LGHDT and CDR2 YNNKEL (reference sequence). The J segment lost 0 bases and the V segment lost 4 bases, leaving 5 bases of the junction unmatched.

This clone was observed a single time. This chain joins TRBV28 and TRBJ2-4, with 12 bases fitting TRBD1. V lost 5 bases to trimming and J lost 9 bases; unmatched junction nucleotides: 8. CDR3 length: 15 residues. Germline V gene lookup returns CDR1 MDHEN and CDR2 SYDVKM. The CDR3 spells CASSLGQGAGGIQYF. The CDR3 DNA is TGTGCCAGCAGTCTGGGACAGGGGGCGGGGGGCATTCAGTACTTC.

V and J are TRBV7-6 and TRBJ1-5, with D possibly TRBD1 on 5 matching bases. Germline CDR1 reads SGHVS; CDR2 reads FNYEAQ. The CDR3 extends over 15 amino acids. The V and J ends lost 2 bases and 3 bases respectively, with 11 bases between them. The CDR3 region is CASSLRSGINQPQHF. In DNA, the CDR3 is TGTGCCAGCAGCTTACGGTCAGGGATCAATCAGCCCCAGCATTTT.

J is TRBJ2-7 and V is TRBV7-9; perhaps TRBD2 as D (5 bases). The V gene lost 3 bases and the J gene lost 2 bases, with 8 bases spanning the gap. Germline CDR1 reads SEHNR; CDR2 reads FQNEAQ (reference sequence). This CDR3 region has 13 residues. DNA for the CDR3: TGTGCCAGCAGCTTTGAGGGTACCTACGAGCAGTACTTC. This gives the protein CASSFEGTYEQYF.

This rearrangement joins TRBV7-3 to TRBJ2-1, with D hard to call. Trimming left V 1 base short and J 5 bases short, with 9 bases between. Germline CDR1 and CDR2: SGHTA and FQGTGA. The CDR3 spans 14 residues. This CDR3 is CASSLMAVHNEQFF. DNA for the CDR3: TGTGCCAGCAGCTTAATGGCCGTTCACAATGAGCAGTTCTTC.

The CDR3 loop reads CATSIGGYNQPQHF. The DNA for the CDR3 is TGTGCCACCAGCATTGGAGGGTATAATCAGCCCCAGCATTTT. The rearrangement links TRBV15 to TRBJ1-5; unclear D gene. The CDR3 covers 14 residues. V lost 4 bases and J 4 bases, leaving 11 bases between the germline ends. CDR1 and CDR2 from the germline V gene are LNHNV and YYDKDF (reference sequence).

The J gene is TRBJ1-2, the V gene TRBV3-1 (or the pseudogene TRBV3-2); D unclear. CDR3 length: 15 residues. Germline lookup yields CDR1 LGHDT and CDR2 YNNKEL (reference sequence). Trimming took 0 bases from V and 6 from J, leaving 14 bases between them. The CDR3 DNA sequence: TGTGCCAGCAGCCAAGAAGGCAGCACCGGAGATGGCTACACCTTC. This codes for CASSQEGSTGDGYTF.

This clone has a handful of counts. The chain links TRBV14 to TRBJ2-1; D gene uncertain. CDR1 is SGHDN and CDR2 is FVKESK in the germline V gene. V lost 1 base and J 7 bases, leaving 11 bases between the germline ends. The CDR3 loop spans 14 amino acids. The CDR3 spells CASSQVTDWNEQFF. The CDR3 DNA follows: TGTGCCAGCAGCCAAGTGACTGATTGGAATGAGCAGTTCTTC.

CDR3: CASSQGQGATEAFF. CDR3 coding DNA: TGTGCCAGCAGCCAGGGACAGGGGGCGACTGAAGCTTTCTTT. The chain recombines TRBV3-1 (or the pseudogene TRBV3-2) with TRBJ1-1, with 12 bases that match TRBD1. The CDR3 totals 14 residues. Germline lookup yields CDR1 LGHDT and CDR2 YNNKEL (reference sequence). The V gene end was trimmed by 3 bases and the J gene end by 5 bases; junction bases not matched to a gene: 1.

A note on this clone: In the same sample, other DNA sequences code for this CDR3. This rearrangement joins TRBV9 to TRBJ1-1; D is uncertain. V was clipped by 0 bases and J by 5 bases, with 8 bases between them. The length of the CDR3 is 13 residues. In germline, CDR1 is SGDLS, CDR2 YYNGEE. Here the CDR3 reads CASSVGSGTEAFF. The DNA of the CDR3 is TGTGCCAGCAGCGTAGGATCGGGTACTGAAGCTTTCTTT.

The chain combines TRBV5-1 with TRBJ1-3; unclear D gene. Trimming stripped 6 bases from V and 0 bases from J, with 10 bases between. The CDR3 totals 14 residues. Germline loops: CDR1 SGHRS, CDR2 YFSETQ. CDR3: CASTPRDSGNTIYF. The CDR3 coding sequence is TGCGCCAGCACCCCGAGGGACTCTGGAAACACCATATATTTT.

The V gene is TRBV5-1, the J gene TRBJ1-1; 10 bases line up with TRBD1. The CDR3 extends over 15 amino acids. The V segment lost 2 bases and the J segment 7 bases; nucleotides outside the gene matches: 8. CDR1 is SGHRS, CDR2 YFSETQ, per germline. For the CDR3, the DNA is TGCGCCAGCAGCTTTGTAGGGGGACAGGGGCGTGAAGCTTTCTTT. It yields the protein CASSFVGGQGREAFF.

The V call is TRBV7-8, the J call TRBJ1-3, with TRBD1 as a possible D gene (5 bases). V was trimmed by 5 bases and J by 8 bases, leaving 16 bases between them. The CDR3 has 14 amino acids. CDR1 is SGHVS and CDR2 is FQNEAQ in the germline V gene. The CDR3 DNA is TGTGCCAGCAGCCCCACGGCAGGGTTTGACACCATATATTTT. Its protein product is CASSPTAGFDTIYF.

The V call is TRBV7-9, the J call TRBJ1-3; a possible D gene is TRBD1 (6 bases). V dropped 5 bases and J dropped 4 bases, with 12 bases sitting between them. CDR3 length equals 14 residues. Germline V gives CDR1 SEHNR, CDR2 FQNEAQ (reference sequence). Written as DNA, the CDR3 is TGTGCCAGCAGCGCCCCAGGGACAGGAAACACCATATATTTT. This gives the protein CASSAPGTGNTIYF.

This chain uses TRBV28 with TRBJ1-5; 7 nucleotides agree with TRBD1. The length of the CDR3 is 15 residues. V lost 4 bases, J lost 5 bases, and 8 bases stayed unmatched. Looked up from germline, CDR1 is MDHEN and CDR2 is SYDVKM. The CDR3 loop reads CASSSPDRTYQPQHF. CDR3 DNA sequence: TGTGCCAGCAGTTCCCCGGACAGGACCTATCAGCCCCAGCATTTT.

This chain joins TRBV9 and TRBJ1-5; possibly TRBD1 for D (6 bases). Per germline, CDR1 SGDLS and CDR2 YYNGEE. Trimming took off 3 bases at V and 7 bases at J, with 14 bases between the two ends. CDR3 length equals 14 residues. The CDR3 spells CASSGGQLEQPQHF. CDR3 nucleotide sequence: TGTGCCAGCAGCGGCGGACAGTTAGAACAGCCCCAGCATTTT.

The genes are TRBV18 and TRBJ2-1; 8 bases match TRBD2. This CDR3 is built from 16 residues. Germline V CDR1 and CDR2: KGHSH, LQKENI. Trimming at V came to 3 bases and at J to 1 base, leaving 5 bases not matched to a gene. The CDR3: CASSPVTSGSYNEQFF. In DNA, the CDR3 is TGTGCCAGCTCACCTGTTACTAGCGGTTCCTACAATGAGCAGTTCTTC. Complete variable domain (other parts from reference TRBV18 and TRBJ2-1): NAGVMQNPRHLVRRRGQEARLRCSPMKGHSHVYWYRQLPEEGLKFMVYLQKENIIDESGMPKERFSAEFPKEGPSILRIQQVVRGDSAAYFCASSPVTSGSYNEQFFGPGTRLTVL.